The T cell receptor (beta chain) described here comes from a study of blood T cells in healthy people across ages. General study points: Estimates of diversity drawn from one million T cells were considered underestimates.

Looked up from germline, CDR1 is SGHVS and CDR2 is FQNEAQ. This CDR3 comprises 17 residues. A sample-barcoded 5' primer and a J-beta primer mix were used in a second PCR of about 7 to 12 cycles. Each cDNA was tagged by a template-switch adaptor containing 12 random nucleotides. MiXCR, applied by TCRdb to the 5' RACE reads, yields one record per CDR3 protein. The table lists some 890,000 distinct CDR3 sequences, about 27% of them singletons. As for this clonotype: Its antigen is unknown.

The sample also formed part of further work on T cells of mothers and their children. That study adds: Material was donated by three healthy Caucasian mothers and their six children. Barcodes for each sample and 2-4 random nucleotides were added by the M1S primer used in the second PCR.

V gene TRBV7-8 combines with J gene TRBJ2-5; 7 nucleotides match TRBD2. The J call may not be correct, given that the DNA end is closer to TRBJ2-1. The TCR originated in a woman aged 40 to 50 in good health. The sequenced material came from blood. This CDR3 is CASSLGLGGVRVETQFF. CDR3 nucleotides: TGTGCCAGCAGCTTAGGGCTGGGAGGGGTTAGGGTGGAGACCCAGTTCTTC.